This TCR beta chain is drawn from a study of response to subunit inactivated influenza vaccine. Broader study findings: Seasonal influenza vaccination, on each occasion, was suggested by the authors to recruit few new T cells.

One entry per CDR3 protein, called by TCRdb with MiXCR from the RT-PCR reads. The sample contains 550,000 to 800,000 distinct CDR3 sequences, less than 20% of which appear only once. The CDR3 consists of 19 residues. Germline lookup yields CDR1 SGHTA and CDR2 FQGTGA. Germline trimming cut 6 bases from V and 2 bases from J; bases unmatched to any gene: 15. This clonotype has more than one count but fewer than ten. What it recognizes is unknown. Sequencing was performed on PBMCs from blood, taken 11 to 12 days after vaccination. This clonotype was obtained from a man aged 45-65 years who received an inactivated influenza vaccine. This chain links TRBV7-3 with TRBJ2-3; TRBD2 matches 12 bases. The CDR3 loop is CASSSRLAGGPISTDTQYF. In DNA form, the CDR3 reads TGTGCCAGCAGTTCCCGGCTAGCGGGAGGGCCGATCTCCACAGATACGCAGTATTTT. Looking up the rest from reference TRBV7-3 and TRBJ2-3 gives the full variable domain: GAGVSQTPSNKVTEKGKYVELRCDPISGHTALYWYRQSLGQGPEFLIYFQGTGAADDSGLPNDRFFAVRPEGSVSTLKIQRTERGDSAVYLCASSSRLAGGPISTDTQYFGPGTRLTVL.